This T cell receptor (beta chain) was captured by sequencing in a study of patients and donors after allogeneic stem cell transplantation. TCRdb re-called the RT-PCR reads through MiXCR, storing one row per CDR3 protein. The sample consists of about 160,000 distinct CDR3 sequences, 20% to 25% of them appearing once. The CDR3 spans 15 residues. The V and J ends lost 4 bases and 3 bases respectively, with 15 bases between them. Germline values: CDR1 MNHEY, CDR2 SMNVEV (reference sequence). Sample: blood, either unsorted or a sorted T cell fraction (not recorded which). V usage is TRBV27 and J usage is TRBJ1-1; a possible D gene is TRBD1 (6 bases). The TCR comes from a human donor who was either an allogeneic HSCT recipient or a stem cell or donor lymphocyte infusion donor (not recorded which). It is not recorded whose cells these are; they may come from a transplant donor. The CDR3 spells CASSWGQTVYTEAFF. The DNA for the CDR3 is TGTGCCAGCAGTTGGGGACAAACAGTGTACACTGAAGCTTTCTTT.